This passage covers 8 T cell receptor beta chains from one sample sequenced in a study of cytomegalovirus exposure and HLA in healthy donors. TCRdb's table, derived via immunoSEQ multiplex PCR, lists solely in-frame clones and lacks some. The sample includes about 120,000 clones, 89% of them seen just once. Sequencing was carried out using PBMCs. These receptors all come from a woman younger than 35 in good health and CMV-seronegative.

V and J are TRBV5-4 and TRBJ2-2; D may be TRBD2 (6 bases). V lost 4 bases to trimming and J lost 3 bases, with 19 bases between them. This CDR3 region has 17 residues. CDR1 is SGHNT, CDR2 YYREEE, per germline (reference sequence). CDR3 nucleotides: TGTGCCAGCAGCGAGGAAGGGAGGTATGAGTACACCGGGGAGCTGTTTTTT. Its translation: CASSEEGRYEYTGELFF. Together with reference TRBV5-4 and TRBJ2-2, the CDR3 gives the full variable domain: ETGVTQSPTHLIKTRGQQVTLRCSSQSGHNTVSWYQQALGQGPQFIFQYYREEENGRGNFPPRFSGLQFPNYSSELNVNALELDDSALYLCASSEEGRYEYTGELFFGEGSRLTVL.

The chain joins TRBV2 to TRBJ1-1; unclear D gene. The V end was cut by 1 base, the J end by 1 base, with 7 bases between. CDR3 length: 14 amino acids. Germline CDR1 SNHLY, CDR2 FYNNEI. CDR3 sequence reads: CASSEEHWNTEAFF. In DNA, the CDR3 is TGTGCCAGCAGTGAAGAGCACTGGAACACTGAAGCTTTCTTT. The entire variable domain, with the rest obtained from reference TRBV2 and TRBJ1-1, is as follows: EPEVTQTPSHQVTQMGQEVILRCVPISNHLYFYWYRQILGQKVEFLVSFYNNEISEKSEIFDDQFSVERPDGSNFTLKIRSTKLEDSAMYFCASSEEHWNTEAFFGQGTRLTVV.

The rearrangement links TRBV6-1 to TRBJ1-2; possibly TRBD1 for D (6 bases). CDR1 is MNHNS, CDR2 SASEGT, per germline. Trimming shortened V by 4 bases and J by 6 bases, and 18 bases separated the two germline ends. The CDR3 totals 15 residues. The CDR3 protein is CASSGGQGKADGYTF. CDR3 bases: TGTGCCAGCAGTGGGGGGCAGGGGAAGGCGGATGGCTACACCTTC.

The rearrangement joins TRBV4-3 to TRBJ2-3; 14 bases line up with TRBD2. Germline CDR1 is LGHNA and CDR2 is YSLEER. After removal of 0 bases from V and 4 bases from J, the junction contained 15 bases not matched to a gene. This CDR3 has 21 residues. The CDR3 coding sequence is TGCGCCAGCAGCCAAGATTTCGCCCCCGGGACTAGCGGGAGTTGGGCAGATACGCAGTATTTT. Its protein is CASSQDFAPGTSGSWADTQYF.

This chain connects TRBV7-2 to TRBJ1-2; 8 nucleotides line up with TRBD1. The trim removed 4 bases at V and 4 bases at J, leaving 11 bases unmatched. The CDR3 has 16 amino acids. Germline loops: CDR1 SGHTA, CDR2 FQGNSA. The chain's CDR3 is CASSSSSGTGGYGYTF. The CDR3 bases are TGTGCCAGCAGCTCCTCCTCCGGGACAGGTGGCTATGGCTACACCTTC. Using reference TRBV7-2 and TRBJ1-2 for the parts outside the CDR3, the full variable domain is GAGVSQSPSNKVTEKGKDVELRCDPISGHTALYWYRQSLGQGLEFLIYFQGNSAPDKSGLPSDRFSAERTGGSVSTLTIQRTQQEDSAVYLCASSSSSGTGGYGYTFGSGTRLTVV.

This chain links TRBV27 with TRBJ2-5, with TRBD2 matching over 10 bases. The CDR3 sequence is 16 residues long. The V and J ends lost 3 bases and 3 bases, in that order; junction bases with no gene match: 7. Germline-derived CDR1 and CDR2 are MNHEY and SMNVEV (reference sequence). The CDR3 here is CASSLVGGTSEETQYF. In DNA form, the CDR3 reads TGTGCCAGCAGTTTGGTAGGTGGGACTAGCGAAGAGACCCAGTACTTC.

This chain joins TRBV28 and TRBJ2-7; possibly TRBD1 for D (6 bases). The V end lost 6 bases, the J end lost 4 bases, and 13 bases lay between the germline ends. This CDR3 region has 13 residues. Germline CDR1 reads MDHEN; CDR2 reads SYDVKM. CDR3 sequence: CASRTGTLYEQYF. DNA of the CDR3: TGTGCCAGCAGGACCGGGACACTTTACGAGCAGTACTTC.

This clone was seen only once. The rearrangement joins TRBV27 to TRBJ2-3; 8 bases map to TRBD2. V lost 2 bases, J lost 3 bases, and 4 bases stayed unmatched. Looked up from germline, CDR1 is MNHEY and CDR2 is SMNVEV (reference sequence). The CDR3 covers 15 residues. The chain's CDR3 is CASSLASGQTDTQYF. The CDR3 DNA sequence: TGTGCCAGCAGTTTAGCTAGCGGGCAGACAGATACGCAGTATTTT.